This T cell receptor (beta chain) stems from a study of T-cell memory formation after mild COVID-19. Study in general: TCR clustering was largely donor specific.

This CDR3 comprises 15 residues. Germline loops: CDR1 MNHNY, CDR2 SVGAGI (reference sequence). V lost 6 bases and J lost 2, with 17 bases in between. Findings of the study overall: Day 15 to 85 contracting clones showed balanced CD4/CD8; later expanders leaned CD4+. The appearance of some responding clones in pre-infection memory suggested that cross-reactive memory joined.

Each CDR3 protein is one row after TCRdb ran MiXCR on the 5' RACE reads. There are some 250,000 distinct CDR3 sequences in the sample; more than 15% occur only once, and roughly 23% lies in the top ten. This clonotype was seen a few times. Its antigen is not known. V usage is TRBV6-6 and J usage is TRBJ2-7; a weak D match, TRBD2 (6 bases). This receptor was identified in a man younger than 35 who had mild COVID-19 (a few samples of this study predate the infection). Cell type and time point are not known. The sequenced sample was PBMCs or a T cell subset sorted from them (not recorded which). The CDR3 DNA reads as TGTGCCAGCAGAATAACAGGTGGAGGGGCCTACGAGCAGTACTTC. Its protein is CASRITGGGAYEQYF.